These 31 T cell receptor beta chains were sequenced from one sample in a study of shared clonotypes between healthy human individuals. This table comes from immunoSEQ multiplex PCR, and its TCRdb copy is limited to in-frame clones, with some not included. The table includes roughly 2.4 million clones, roughly 95% detected once. Specimen: naive CD4+ T cells sorted from blood. The subset: CD45RA+ positively selected. Receptor source: a man in his late teens or twenties in good health.

V usage is TRBV11-2 and J usage is TRBJ2-3; D may be TRBD1 (5 bases). The CDR3 sequence is 17 residues long. V gave up 6 bases and J gave up 2 bases, with 21 bases separating them. The V gene's germline CDR1 is SGHAT and CDR2 FQNNGV. The CDR3, as DNA: TGTGCCAGCAGGGGATTCCGGCAGGGCCTATTCACAGATACGCAGTATTTT. This encodes CASRGFRQGLFTDTQYF.

A remark on this clone: Within the sample, other DNA sequences also encode this same CDR3. The V and J genes are TRBV11-2 and TRBJ2-3; D unresolved. Trimming took 1 base from V and 0 from J, leaving 5 bases between them. CDR3 length equals 14 residues. Germline lookup yields CDR1 SGHAT and CDR2 FQNNGV. CDR3: CASSLAPSTDTQYF. The CDR3 bases are TGTGCCAGCAGCTTAGCCCCGAGCACAGATACGCAGTATTTT.

The rearrangement joins TRBV2 to TRBJ2-7, with TRBD2 identical over 12 bases. The trim removed 5 bases at V and 3 bases at J, leaving 5 bases unmatched. Germline V gene lookup returns CDR1 SNHLY and CDR2 FYNNEI. The CDR3 consists of 15 residues. The CDR3 reads CASSLTSGGNYEQYF. CDR3 sequence (DNA): TGTGCCAGCAGTCTTACTAGCGGGGGGAACTACGAGCAGTACTTC.

This chain joins TRBV18 and TRBJ1-2; tentative D call: TRBD1 (5 bases). Trimming removed 2 bases from V and 4 bases from J, with 14 bases in between. CDR3 length: 15 amino acids. Germline loops: CDR1 KGHSH, CDR2 LQKENI. This CDR3 is CASSPGRDGLYGYTF. The CDR3 nucleotides read TGTGCCAGCTCACCAGGGAGGGACGGGCTCTATGGCTACACCTTC.

This chain uses TRBV4-3 with TRBJ2-3; the D is unclear. The CDR3 sequence is 13 residues long. The V gene lost 1 base and the J gene lost 4 bases, with 6 bases spanning the gap. Germline CDR1 and CDR2: LGHNA and YSLEER. The CDR3 protein is CASSQALPDTQYF. The CDR3 DNA is TGCGCCAGCAGCCAAGCTCTCCCAGATACGCAGTATTTT.

CDR3 bases: TGTGCCAGCTCACCAGTGCCAACCCCTTATGGCTACACCTTC. Protein sequence: CASSPVPTPYGYTF. The V and J genes are TRBV18 and TRBJ1-2; D is ambiguous. Germline assignment: CDR1 KGHSH and CDR2 LQKENI. The CDR3 runs to 14 residues. V was cut by 2 bases and J by 5 bases, with 12 bases left in between.

J is TRBJ2-7 and V is TRBV7-8; 10 bases are a match to TRBD2. The CDR3 covers 15 residues. V shed 5 bases, J shed 7 bases, and the junction held 11 bases outside the gene matches. Germline V lookup: CDR1 SGHVS, CDR2 FQNEAQ. This CDR3 reads CASSASGGASFEQYF. CDR3 coding DNA: TGTGCCAGCAGCGCAAGCGGGGGGGCCTCTTTTGAGCAGTACTTC.

The V gene is TRBV6-1, the J gene TRBJ2-1, with 9 bases aligning to TRBD1. The length of the CDR3 is 14 residues. V was pared by 7 bases and J by 3 bases, with 4 bases of the junction left unmatched. Per the germline V gene, CDR1 is MNHNS and CDR2 is SASEGT. DNA of the CDR3: TGTGCCAGCAATGGGGACAGGGACTACAATGAGCAGTTCTTC. Residues: CASNGDRDYNEQFF.

The chain has TRBV11-2 and TRBJ2-3, with a possible D match to TRBD2 (6 bases). The CDR3 is 15 amino acids. Per germline, CDR1 SGHAT and CDR2 FQNNGV. V lost 5 bases, J lost 4 bases, and 16 bases lay in between. The CDR3 loop is CASSPTRGGADTQYF. The CDR3 nucleotides read TGTGCCAGCAGCCCGACGAGGGGCGGGGCAGATACGCAGTATTTT.

For this clone: One end of the junction fails to match germline, which may point to a read error. This chain joins TRBV10-3 and TRBJ2-4, with D maybe TRBD1 (6 bases). Germline loops: CDR1 ENHRY, CDR2 SYGVKD. The CDR3 contains 15 residues. The CDR3 DNA sequence: TGTGCCAGCAGTGAAACCCCGGGACACGCACAGTCGGAGTACTTC. This codes for CASSETPGHAQSEYF.

This clone was detected once. The V call is TRBV7-9, the J call TRBJ2-7, with 10 bases that match TRBD1. J gave up 3 bases and V 4 bases, and 6 bases lay outside the gene matches. CDR3 length: 15 amino acids. Germline lookup yields CDR1 SEHNR and CDR2 FQNEAQ (reference sequence). Written as DNA, the CDR3 is TGTGCCAGCAGCTACGCGAGGACAGGGGGCTACGAGCAGTACTTC. This encodes CASSYARTGGYEQYF.

Only one count was recorded for this clone. The V call is TRBV6-5, the J call TRBJ1-2; D ambiguous. CDR3 length: 13 amino acids. With 8 bases removed from V and 2 bases from J, the gap between germline ends came to 12 bases. The V gene's germline CDR1 is MNHEY and CDR2 SVGAGI. The CDR3 DNA reads TGTGCCAGCTCGTCTCGGCCAAACTATGGCTACACCTTC. It encodes CASSSRPNYGYTF.

The V call is TRBV6-1, the J call TRBJ2-5; 9 bases align to TRBD1. This CDR3 comprises 17 residues. V shed 0 bases and J 5 bases; nucleotides not matched to a gene: 10. From germline, CDR1 is MNHNS and CDR2 SASEGT. CDR3 in amino acids: CASSEAQGTGKMETQYF. The CDR3 coding sequence is TGTGCCAGCAGTGAAGCACAGGGGACAGGGAAGATGGAGACCCAGTACTTC.

This clone was found once. Other DNA sequences in this specimen translate into the identical CDR3. V usage is TRBV6-5 and J usage is TRBJ1-5; D is undetermined. This CDR3 region has 13 residues. Trimming shortened V by 7 bases and J by 4 bases, and 11 bases separated the two germline ends. Germline loops: CDR1 MNHEY, CDR2 SVGAGI. CDR3 nucleotides: TGTGCCAGCACCCCGGGCAGGAATCAGCCCCAGCATTTT. As protein: CASTPGRNQPQHF.

Comment on this clone: At one end the junction does not follow the germline gene, possibly because of a read error. V usage is TRBV18 and J usage is TRBJ1-2, with 8 bases fitting TRBD1. The CDR3 length is 16 residues. Germline V CDR1 and CDR2: KGHSH, LQKENI. CDR3 nucleotides: TGTGCCAGCACACCTATCGCACAGGGGGGTAACTATGGCTACACCTTC. It codes for CASTPIAQGGNYGYTF.

V and J are TRBV7-6 and TRBJ2-1; 8 bases are a match to TRBD2. V shed 5 bases, J shed 6 bases, and the junction held 12 bases outside the gene matches. The germline gives CDR1 SGHVS, CDR2 FNYEAQ. The CDR3 runs to 16 residues. The CDR3 loop reads CASSPILAGGTNEQFF. The CDR3, as DNA: TGTGCCAGCAGCCCCATTTTGGCGGGGGGTACCAATGAGCAGTTCTTC.

V is TRBV5-4 and J is TRBJ1-5; D call uncertain. This CDR3 has 14 amino acids. From germline, CDR1 is SGHNT and CDR2 YYREEE (reference sequence). Trimming cost V 3 bases and J 9 bases, with 16 bases left between them. CDR3 bases: TGTGCCAGCAGCTCGGGTCCTGATCAATCGCCCCAGCATTTT. Residues: CASSSGPDQSPQHF.

The rearrangement links TRBV12-5 to TRBJ2-2; D is uncertain. The CDR3 runs 12 residues. Germline CDR1 is LGHNT and CDR2 is FRNRAP. The V gene lost 5 bases and the J gene lost 7 bases, with 8 bases spanning the gap. The CDR3: CASGPDGGELFF. CDR3 nucleotides: TGTGCTAGTGGTCCGGACGGCGGGGAGCTGTTTTTT.

The rearrangement joins TRBV7-2 to TRBJ2-7; D is perhaps TRBD2 (7 bases). The CDR3 sequence is 17 residues long. Deletions cut 4 bases from V and 0 bases from J, with 19 bases between. Germline V gene lookup returns CDR1 SGHTA and CDR2 FQGNSA. The CDR3 is CASSSLGGGLSSYEQYF. The CDR3 nucleotides read TGTGCCAGCAGCTCCCTAGGGGGGGGCCTCTCCTCCTACGAGCAGTACTTC.

This chain links TRBV5-1 with TRBJ2-5, with TRBD1 as a possible D gene (5 bases). V lost 0 bases and J 2 bases, leaving 11 bases between the germline ends. The CDR3 totals 15 residues. From germline, CDR1 is SGHRS and CDR2 YFSETQ. CDR3 coding DNA: TGCGCCAGCAGCTTGGAGAACAGGCCACAAGAGACCCAGTACTTC. Protein sequence: CASSLENRPQETQYF.

This chain uses TRBV5-1 with TRBJ1-6; D uncertain. The ends were cut back, 0 bases at V and 4 bases at J, with 14 bases in the middle. There are 17 residues in the CDR3. Germline V gives CDR1 SGHRS, CDR2 YFSETQ. The CDR3 protein is CASSLGGFGVYNSPLHF. For the CDR3, the DNA is TGCGCCAGCAGCTTGGGCGGGTTTGGAGTTTATAATTCACCCCTCCACTTT.

This clone was observed once. The J gene is TRBJ2-3, the V gene TRBV13; 8 bases match TRBD2. V was pared by 3 bases and J by 6 bases, with 8 bases of the junction left unmatched. CDR3 length: 15 residues. Germline V gene data show CDR1 as PRHDT and CDR2 as FYEKMQ (reference sequence). CDR3 region: CASSFGLAGSDTQYF. CDR3 coding DNA: TGTGCCAGCAGCTTTGGGCTAGCGGGCTCTGATACGCAGTATTTT.

J is TRBJ2-1 and V is TRBV19; 8 nucleotides line up with TRBD1. Germline trimming cut 9 bases from V and 14 bases from J; bases unmatched to any gene: 9. Germline V lookup: CDR1 LNHDA, CDR2 SQIVND (reference sequence). The CDR3 consists of 11 residues. For the CDR3, the DNA is TGTGCCAGCTCGACAGGGGACTCCAAGTTCTTC. This gives the protein CASSTGDSKFF.

CDR3 coding DNA: TGTGCCAGCAGACAGGACAGGGGGCAGTCAGATACGCAGTATTTT. Its translation is CASRQDRGQSDTQYF. This chain uses TRBV28 with TRBJ2-3, with TRBD1 matching over 11 bases. The V and J ends lost 6 bases and 4 bases, in that order; junction bases with no gene match: 6. The CDR3 loop spans 15 amino acids. Per germline, CDR1 MDHEN and CDR2 SYDVKM.

This chain connects TRBV28 to TRBJ2-1; weak D call: TRBD2 (7 bases). Between the trimmed V and J ends, which lost 5 bases and 7 bases, there was a span of 18 bases. This CDR3 contains 15 residues. Per the germline V gene, CDR1 is MDHEN and CDR2 is SYDVKM. DNA of the CDR3: TGTGCCAGCAGTCAAGGGGGAGGGGGACGGAATGAGCAGTTCTTC. The encoded protein is CASSQGGGGRNEQFF.

As DNA, the CDR3 is TGTGCCAGCAGCCAAGGGGGGGCCGGGGAGACCCAGTACTTC. Protein product: CASSQGGAGETQYF. The chain carries TRBV4-2 and TRBJ2-5; the D gene could be TRBD1 or TRBD2 (6 bases each). V was trimmed by 1 base and J by 5 bases, leaving 11 bases between them. The CDR3 has 14 amino acids. The germline gives CDR1 LGHNA, CDR2 YNFKEQ.

The rearrangement links TRBV5-1 to TRBJ1-1, with 7 bases identical to TRBD1. V lost 4 bases, J lost 1 base, and 13 bases stayed unmatched. CDR1 and CDR2 from the germline V gene are SGHRS and YFSETQ. The CDR3 runs to 17 residues. DNA of the CDR3: TGCGCCAGCAGCCACGAGGAGACAGGGTGGGGGAACACTGAAGCTTTCTTT. Protein sequence: CASSHEETGWGNTEAFF. The complete variable domain, with remaining parts taken from reference TRBV5-1 and TRBJ1-1, reads KAGVTQTPRYLIKTRGQQVTLSCSPISGHRSVSWYQQTPGQGLQFLFEYFSETQRNKGNFPGRFSGRQFSNSRSEMNVSTLELGDSALYLCASSHEETGWGNTEAFFGQGTRLTVV.

The chain has TRBV5-4 and TRBJ1-6; D gene uncertain. The germline V gene has CDR1 SGHNT and CDR2 YYREEE (reference sequence). The CDR3 has 12 amino acids. Trimming pared 0 bases from V and 14 bases from J, leaving 9 bases between. In DNA form, the CDR3 reads TGTGCCAGCAGCTTGGGTTTTTCGGCCCTCCACTTT. Its protein is CASSLGFSALHF.

The chain couples TRBV29-1 to TRBJ1-2; unclear D gene. Germline V lookup: CDR1 SQVTM, CDR2 ANQGSEA. Trimming pared 6 bases from V and 9 bases from J, leaving 14 bases between. This CDR3 contains 11 residues. This CDR3 reads CSVRSEWSYTF. CDR3 DNA: TGCAGCGTGAGATCGGAGTGGAGCTACACCTTC.

J is TRBJ2-7 and V is TRBV15; 9 nucleotides match TRBD1. The junction had 4 bases not matched to a gene; V was cut back by 5 bases and J by 2 bases. The CDR3 spans 14 residues. Germline CDR1 reads LNHNV; CDR2 reads YYDKDF (reference sequence). The CDR3 bases are TGTGCCACCAGCCGGAGACAGGGGGCCTACGAGCAGTACTTC. Its translation is CATSRRQGAYEQYF.

V is TRBV6-5 and J is TRBJ1-2; 9 bases align to TRBD1. With 5 bases clipped from V and 8 bases from J, the junction kept 9 bases outside the gene matches. This CDR3 spans 14 amino acids. CDR1 and CDR2 (germline): MNHEY, SVGAGI. The CDR3 spells CASSGSGTGFGYTF. The CDR3 DNA sequence: TGTGCCAGCAGTGGGTCCGGGACAGGGTTCGGCTACACCTTC.